A selection of T cell receptor beta chains follows, all from one sample in a study of T-cell reconstitution after alpha-beta-depleted transplantation in children. TCRdb redid the calling of the PCR reads with MiXCR, one entry per CDR3 protein. The sample includes about 600,000 distinct CDR3 sequences, roughly 13% seen only once; the top ten take about 2%. The sequencing here drew on PBMCs, mostly from graft donor cells, taken 360 days after TCRalphabeta/CD19-depleted stem cell transplant. The receptors were sampled from a male patient younger than 18 who had a stem cell transplant for acute myeloid leukemia, so the T cells may come from the graft donor. Each CDR3 is given with its conserved first and last residue. The D gene is left open where the match is weak. Clone size is stated in some rows and not others, as once, few, many or a class when expanded.

d_gene: -
len: 16
abundance: -
j_gene: TRBJ1-1
v_gene: TRBV28
CDR3aa: CASSRGRGFLNTEAFF
CDR3nt: TGTGCCAGCAGCCGTGGCAGGGGCTTCTTGAACACTGAAGCTTTCTTT

d_gene: TRBD2
len: 16
abundance: -
j_gene: TRBJ2-5
v_gene: TRBV6-1
CDR3aa: CASSGSGLAEQETQYF
CDR3nt: TGTGCCAGCAGCGGCTCGGGACTAGCGGAACAAGAGACCCAGTACTTC

d_gene: -
len: 14
abundance: many
j_gene: TRBJ2-3
v_gene: TRBV5-1
CDR3aa: CASSLSQRTDTQYF
CDR3nt: TGCGCCAGCAGCTTGTCGCAGCGCACAGATACGCAGTATTTT

d_gene: TRBD1
len: 15
abundance: -
j_gene: TRBJ2-5
v_gene: TRBV5-6
CDR3aa: CASSLTGGSLETQYF
CDR3nt: TGTGCCAGCAGCCTAACAGGGGGGAGTTTAGAGACCCAGTACTTC

d_gene: TRBD2
len: 15
abundance: -
j_gene: TRBJ2-1
v_gene: TRBV28
CDR3aa: CASSRGELRNNEQFF
CDR3nt: TGTGCCAGCTCGCGGGGGGAACTTAGGAACAATGAGCAGTTCTTC

d_gene: TRBD1
len: 14
abundance: -
j_gene: TRBJ2-5
v_gene: TRBV6-5
CDR3aa: CASTGTALGETQYF
CDR3nt: TGTGCCAGCACCGGGACAGCTTTAGGAGAGACCCAGTACTTC

d_gene: -
len: 14
abundance: -
j_gene: TRBJ2-7
v_gene: TRBV7-9
CDR3aa: CASSGRNWDNEQYF
CDR3nt: TGTGCCAGCAGCGGAAGAAATTGGGACAACGAGCAGTACTTC

d_gene: TRBD2
len: 15
abundance: -
j_gene: TRBJ2-1
v_gene: TRBV9
CDR3aa: CASSFPTSGFNEQFF
CDR3nt: TGTGCCAGCAGCTTCCCGACTAGCGGGTTCAATGAGCAGTTCTTC

d_gene: -
len: 14
abundance: many
j_gene: TRBJ2-1
v_gene: TRBV10-3
CDR3aa: CAISAPSSYNEQFF
CDR3nt: TGTGCCATCAGTGCCCCGAGCTCCTACAATGAGCAGTTCTTC

d_gene: -
len: 14
abundance: many
j_gene: TRBJ2-7
v_gene: TRBV19
CDR3aa: CASSPAWGASEQYF
CDR3nt: TGTGCCAGTAGCCCCGCGTGGGGAGCGTCAGAGCAGTACTTC

d_gene: -
len: 15
abundance: -
j_gene: TRBJ2-7
v_gene: TRBV7-8
CDR3aa: CASSQGAGRGYEQYF
CDR3nt: TGTGCCAGCAGCCAAGGGGCGGGAAGGGGATACGAGCAGTACTTC

d_gene: -
len: 17
abundance: few
j_gene: TRBJ2-1
v_gene: TRBV7-6
CDR3aa: CASSPTLTLSSYNEQFF
CDR3nt: TGTGCCAGCAGCCCAACCCTGACGCTGAGCTCCTACAATGAGCAGTTCTTC

d_gene: TRBD2
len: 20
abundance: many
j_gene: TRBJ2-3
v_gene: TRBV6-2/TRBV6-3
CDR3aa: CASSYSTSGRAVRPRDTQYF
CDR3nt: TGTGCCAGCAGTTACTCGACCAGCGGGAGGGCCGTCCGACCTCGGGATACGCAGTATTTT

d_gene: TRBD2
len: 16
abundance: -
j_gene: TRBJ2-2
v_gene: TRBV12-3/TRBV12-4
CDR3aa: CASSSWTSRNTGELFF
CDR3nt: TGTGCCAGCAGTTCATGGACTAGCAGGAACACCGGGGAGCTGTTTTTT

d_gene: TRBD1
len: 15
abundance: -
j_gene: TRBJ1-4
v_gene: TRBV6-5
CDR3aa: CASIIRDRDGEKLFF
CDR3nt: TGTGCCAGCATTATACGGGACAGGGACGGTGAAAAACTGTTTTTT

d_gene: -
len: 15
abundance: few
j_gene: TRBJ2-7
v_gene: TRBV6-1
CDR3aa: CASLVAGRSSYEQYF
CDR3nt: TGTGCCAGCCTAGTCGCAGGGCGGAGCTCCTACGAGCAGTACTTC

d_gene: -
len: 15
abundance: -
j_gene: TRBJ2-7
v_gene: TRBV6-5
CDR3aa: CASSSRGLLPYEQYF
CDR3nt: TGTGCCAGCAGTTCGAGGGGCCTCCTCCCCTACGAGCAGTACTTC

d_gene: TRBD2
len: 13
abundance: -
j_gene: TRBJ2-7
v_gene: TRBV30
CDR3aa: CAWTGGRVYEQYF
CDR3nt: TGTGCCTGGACGGGCGGGAGGGTATACGAGCAGTACTTC

d_gene: TRBD2
len: 14
abundance: -
j_gene: TRBJ2-1
v_gene: TRBV20-1
CDR3aa: CSAQREGPYNEQFF
CDR3nt: TGCAGTGCTCAGCGGGAGGGCCCCTACAATGAGCAGTTCTTC

d_gene: -
len: 11
abundance: -
j_gene: TRBJ1-4
v_gene: TRBV20-1
CDR3aa: CSARDTPDVLF
CDR3nt: TGCAGTGCTAGAGATACTCCTGATGTTCTTTTT

d_gene: -
len: 14
abundance: -
j_gene: TRBJ2-3
v_gene: TRBV29-1
CDR3aa: CSVDPYRGTDTQYF
CDR3nt: TGCAGCGTTGACCCCTACAGGGGCACAGATACGCAGTATTTT

d_gene: TRBD1
len: 13
abundance: -
j_gene: TRBJ1-1
v_gene: TRBV11-2
CDR3aa: CASSSRGLTEAFF
CDR3nt: TGTGCCAGCAGCTCCAGGGGGCTCACTGAAGCTTTCTTT

d_gene: -
len: 12
abundance: few
j_gene: TRBJ2-3
v_gene: TRBV14
CDR3aa: CASSPIGNTQYF
CDR3nt: TGTGCCAGCAGCCCGATAGGCAATACGCAGTATTTT

d_gene: TRBD2
len: 16
abundance: many
j_gene: TRBJ2-1
v_gene: TRBV7-2
CDR3aa: CASSPRTSGTYNEQFF
CDR3nt: TGTGCCAGCAGCCCGCGGACTAGCGGGACCTACAATGAGCAGTTCTTC

d_gene: -
len: 14
abundance: few
j_gene: TRBJ2-7
v_gene: TRBV5-1
CDR3aa: CASSLFWSSYEQYF
CDR3nt: TGCGCCAGCAGCTTGTTTTGGTCCTCCTACGAGCAGTACTTC

d_gene: -
len: 11
abundance: few
j_gene: TRBJ2-7
v_gene: TRBV6-2/TRBV6-3
CDR3aa: CASSRVYEQYF
CDR3nt: TGTGCCAGCAGCAGAGTTTACGAGCAGTACTTC

d_gene: -
len: 11
abundance: many
j_gene: TRBJ2-7
v_gene: TRBV12-3/TRBV12-4
CDR3aa: CASREYYEQYF
CDR3nt: TGTGCCAGCAGGGAATACTACGAGCAGTACTTC

d_gene: -
len: 15
abundance: -
j_gene: TRBJ2-7
v_gene: TRBV4-3
CDR3aa: CASSQVRAQYYEQYF
CDR3nt: TGCGCCAGCAGCCAAGTACGAGCTCAATACTACGAGCAGTACTTC

d_gene: -
len: 12
abundance: many
j_gene: TRBJ2-5
v_gene: TRBV5-1
CDR3aa: CASSLARTGNHF
CDR3nt: TGCGCCAGCAGCTTGGCCAGAACAGGGAACCACTTC

d_gene: -
len: 15
abundance: -
j_gene: TRBJ2-6
v_gene: TRBV7-2
CDR3aa: CASSLLVPGANVLTF
CDR3nt: TGTGCCAGCAGCTTATTGGTCCCCGGGGCCAACGTCCTGACTTTC

d_gene: -
len: 12
abundance: few
j_gene: TRBJ2-5
v_gene: TRBV12-3/TRBV12-4
CDR3aa: CASTILQETQYF
CDR3nt: TGTGCCAGCACCATCCTCCAAGAGACCCAGTACTTC

d_gene: -
len: 14
abundance: few
j_gene: TRBJ1-4
v_gene: TRBV11-2
CDR3aa: CASSLAGFNEKLFF
CDR3nt: TGTGCCAGCAGCTTAGCAGGGTTTAATGAAAAACTGTTTTTT

d_gene: -
len: 13
abundance: -
j_gene: TRBJ2-3
v_gene: TRBV29-1
CDR3aa: CSGTLSEFSTQYF
CDR3nt: TGCAGCGGGACACTGAGCGAATTCTCTACGCAGTATTTT

d_gene: -
len: 14
abundance: few
j_gene: TRBJ2-1
v_gene: TRBV6-5
CDR3aa: CASSYSGADNEQFF
CDR3nt: TGTGCCAGCAGTTACTCGGGGGCAGACAATGAGCAGTTCTTC

d_gene: -
len: 13
abundance: -
j_gene: TRBJ2-7
v_gene: TRBV29-1
CDR3aa: CSVGGGQAYEQYF
CDR3nt: TGCAGCGTTGGGGGGGGGCAGGCCTACGAGCAGTACTTC

d_gene: -
len: 13
abundance: -
j_gene: TRBJ2-7
v_gene: TRBV20-1
CDR3aa: CSAHTASSYEQYF
CDR3nt: TGCAGCGCACATACTGCCAGCTCCTACGAGCAGTACTTC

d_gene: -
len: 12
abundance: few
j_gene: TRBJ2-3
v_gene: TRBV6-4
CDR3aa: CASSDNADTQYF
CDR3nt: TGTGCCAGCAGTGACAACGCAGATACGCAGTATTTT

d_gene: TRBD1
len: 14
abundance: many
j_gene: TRBJ2-1
v_gene: TRBV6-1
CDR3aa: CASRRTGGSNEQFF
CDR3nt: TGTGCCAGCAGACGAACAGGGGGCTCCAATGAGCAGTTCTTC

d_gene: TRBD2
len: 13
abundance: many
j_gene: TRBJ2-3
v_gene: TRBV29-1
CDR3aa: CSVDGLAGDTQYF
CDR3nt: TGCAGCGTTGATGGACTAGCTGGAGATACGCAGTATTTT

d_gene: -
len: 15
abundance: -
j_gene: TRBJ2-7
v_gene: TRBV7-8
CDR3aa: CASTSKSQGLYEQYF
CDR3nt: TGTGCCAGCACCTCTAAATCTCAGGGGCTGTACGAGCAGTACTTC

d_gene: -
len: 13
abundance: few
j_gene: TRBJ1-1
v_gene: TRBV28
CDR3aa: CASRPRLNTEAFF
CDR3nt: TGTGCCAGCAGACCGAGGTTGAACACTGAAGCTTTCTTT

d_gene: -
len: 13
abundance: -
j_gene: TRBJ1-4
v_gene: TRBV6-6
CDR3aa: CASGYRPDEKLFF
CDR3nt: TGTGCCAGCGGTTACCGACCAGATGAAAAACTGTTTTTT

d_gene: -
len: 13
abundance: -
j_gene: TRBJ2-2
v_gene: TRBV28
CDR3aa: CASSFNPFGELFF
CDR3nt: TGTGCCAGCAGTTTTAACCCCTTCGGGGAGCTGTTTTTT

d_gene: -
len: 18
abundance: -
j_gene: TRBJ2-1
v_gene: TRBV6-5
CDR3aa: CASSYEFGGGSSYNEQFF
CDR3nt: TGTGCCAGCAGTTACGAATTTGGCGGAGGGAGCTCCTACAATGAGCAGTTCTTC

d_gene: TRBD1
len: 14
abundance: many
j_gene: TRBJ2-7
v_gene: TRBV7-8
CDR3aa: CASSLEGARDEQYF
CDR3nt: TGTGCCAGCAGCTTAGAGGGGGCTAGGGACGAGCAGTACTTC

d_gene: -
len: 16
abundance: -
j_gene: TRBJ2-6
v_gene: TRBV6-2/TRBV6-3
CDR3aa: CASGRTGRSGANVLTF
CDR3nt: TGTGCCAGCGGGCGAACGGGTCGCTCTGGGGCCAACGTCCTGACTTTC

d_gene: TRBD1
len: 15
abundance: -
j_gene: TRBJ1-5
v_gene: TRBV18
CDR3aa: CASSPTGDSNQPQHF
CDR3nt: TGTGCCAGCTCACCGACAGGGGATAGCAATCAGCCCCAGCATTTT

d_gene: -
len: 15
abundance: few
j_gene: TRBJ2-5
v_gene: TRBV15
CDR3aa: CATSSRGTQQETQYF
CDR3nt: TGTGCCACCAGCAGTCGAGGGACACAACAAGAGACCCAGTACTTC

d_gene: -
len: 12
abundance: -
j_gene: TRBJ2-1
v_gene: TRBV5-1
CDR3aa: CASRGAANEQFF
CDR3nt: TGCGCCAGCAGGGGGGCAGCCAATGAGCAGTTCTTC

d_gene: -
len: 15
abundance: -
j_gene: TRBJ2-5
v_gene: TRBV18
CDR3aa: CASSLRVGRKETQYF
CDR3nt: TGTGCCAGCTCGCTCCGCGTAGGTCGGAAAGAGACCCAGTACTTC

d_gene: -
len: 12
abundance: many
j_gene: TRBJ2-3
v_gene: TRBV18
CDR3aa: CASSPGADTQYF
CDR3nt: TGTGCCAGCTCCCCAGGGGCAGATACGCAGTATTTT

d_gene: -
len: 14
abundance: many
j_gene: TRBJ2-3
v_gene: TRBV5-1
CDR3aa: CASSLTSLGDTQYF
CDR3nt: TGCGCCAGCAGCTTGACAAGCCTGGGAGATACGCAGTATTTT

d_gene: -
len: 15
abundance: few
j_gene: TRBJ2-1
v_gene: TRBV12-3/TRBV12-4
CDR3aa: CASSPSGPGLGEQFF
CDR3nt: TGTGCCAGCAGTCCCTCGGGACCCGGCCTCGGTGAGCAGTTCTTC

d_gene: TRBD2
len: 15
abundance: -
j_gene: TRBJ2-5
v_gene: TRBV4-2
CDR3aa: CASNQDPGGPETQYF
CDR3nt: TGTGCCAGCAACCAAGATCCGGGGGGGCCGGAGACCCAGTACTTC

d_gene: TRBD2
len: 16
abundance: -
j_gene: TRBJ2-7
v_gene: TRBV11-2
CDR3aa: CASSLDAGEWSYEQYF
CDR3nt: TGTGCCAGCAGCTTAGATGCGGGAGAGTGGTCCTACGAGCAGTACTTC

d_gene: -
len: 15
abundance: few
j_gene: TRBJ1-3
v_gene: TRBV4-3
CDR3aa: CASSQLGWGMNTIYF
CDR3nt: TGCGCCAGCAGCCAACTCGGGTGGGGTATGAACACCATATATTTT

d_gene: -
len: 11
abundance: few
j_gene: TRBJ1-2
v_gene: TRBV12-3/TRBV12-4
CDR3aa: CASTEDGGYTF
CDR3nt: TGTGCCAGCACAGAGGATGGTGGCTACACCTTC